Presented here are 3 T cell receptor beta chains from one specimen sequenced in a study of cytomegalovirus exposure and HLA in healthy donors. The PCR was carried out with 60 Vbeta primers and 13 Jbeta primers. TCRdb's copy holds only in-frame clones and misses some; the assay was immunoSEQ multiplex PCR. The sample yields roughly 75,000 clones, of which the top ten take up roughly 0.8%. Input material: PBMCs. These receptors all come from a boy aged 5-17 years in good health and CMV-seronegative.

The rearrangement joins TRBV11-2 to TRBJ2-7; D is uncertain. The germline V gene has CDR1 SGHAT and CDR2 FQNNGV. This CDR3 contains 14 residues. Trimming stripped 2 bases from V and 3 bases from J, with 11 bases between. The CDR3 reads CASSLTSGYYEQYF. CDR3 sequence (DNA): TGTGCCAGCAGCTTAACATCAGGTTACTACGAGCAGTACTTC.

The V call is TRBV27, the J call TRBJ1-5; D not resolved. Germline V lookup: CDR1 MNHEY, CDR2 SMNVEV (reference sequence). The CDR3 extends over 15 amino acids. Trimming cost V 3 bases and J 7 bases, with 16 bases left between them. CDR3 residues: CASSLGSGGYQPQHF. The CDR3 nucleotides are TGTGCCAGCAGTTTGGGGTCCGGAGGGTACCAGCCCCAGCATTTT.

This chain uses TRBV4-1 with TRBJ2-7, with TRBD1 matching over 7 bases. Trimming cost V 0 bases and J 1 base; bases outside gene matches: 3. The CDR3 extends over 15 amino acids. Germline V lookup: CDR1 MGHRA, CDR2 YSYEKL. CDR3 coding DNA: TGCGCCAGCAGCCAAGAGACAGGGCCATCCTACGAGCAGTACTTC. Encoded protein: CASSQETGPSYEQYF.